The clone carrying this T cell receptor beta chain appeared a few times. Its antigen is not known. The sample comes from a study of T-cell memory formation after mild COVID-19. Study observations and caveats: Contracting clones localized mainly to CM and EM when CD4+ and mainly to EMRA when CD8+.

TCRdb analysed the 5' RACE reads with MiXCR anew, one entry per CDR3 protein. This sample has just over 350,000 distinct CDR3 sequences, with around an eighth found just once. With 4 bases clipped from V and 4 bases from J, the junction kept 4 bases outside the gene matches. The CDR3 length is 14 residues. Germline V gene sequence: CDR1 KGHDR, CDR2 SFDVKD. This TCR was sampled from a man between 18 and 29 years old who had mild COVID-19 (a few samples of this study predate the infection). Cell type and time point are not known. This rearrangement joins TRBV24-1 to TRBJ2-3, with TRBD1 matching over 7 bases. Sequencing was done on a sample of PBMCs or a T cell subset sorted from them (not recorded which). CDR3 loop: CATSEQGFSDTQYF. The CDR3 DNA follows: TGTGCCACCAGTGAACAGGGGTTCTCAGATACGCAGTATTTT.